This T cell receptor (beta chain) was identified in a study of T-cell reconstitution after alpha-beta-depleted transplantation in children. V shed 4 bases and J 2 bases; nucleotides not matched to a gene: 2. The CDR3 runs 14 residues. CDR1 and CDR2 from the germline V gene are SGHDT and YYEEEE. During its preparation, the TCRbeta library received unique molecular identifiers. TCRdb called the PCR reads again in MiXCR, with one record for every CDR3 protein. This sample yields fewer than 250,000 distinct CDR3 sequences, of which approximately 15% are seen a single time; 35% to 50% belongs to the top ten.

The chain carries TRBV5-6 and TRBJ1-3; 8 positions match TRBD1. The specimen comprised PBMCs, mostly from graft donor cells, sampled 360 days after TCRalphabeta/CD19-depleted stem cell transplant. This clonotype was obtained from a male patient aged 2 to 9 who had a stem cell transplant for acute lymphoblastic leukemia, so the T cells may come from the graft donor. CDR3 amino acids: CASSLRGPGNTIYF. The CDR3 DNA is TGTGCCAGCAGCCTCAGGGGGCCTGGAAACACCATATATTTT.